The T cell receptor (beta chain) described here comes from a study of CD8 T cells in ankylosing spondylitis. Whole-study results and caveats: Researchers report that disease-linked clones proved CD8+ and relatively rare in peripheral blood. Seven to nine highly homologous variants formed a TCR beta motif that appeared characteristic of ankylosing spondylitis blood.

TCR beta libraries were made by quantitative 5'-RACE with molecular barcodes. One entry per CDR3 protein, called by TCRdb with MiXCR from the 5' RACE reads. Found here are roughly 670,000 distinct CDR3 sequences, about 20% of them singletons; the top ten hold 19%. The CDR3 is 14 residues long. V was trimmed by 7 bases and J by 1 base, leaving 13 bases between them. Germline V gene lookup returns CDR1 SEHNR and CDR2 FQNEAQ (reference sequence). This clonotype was seen a few times. Its target is not known. The rearrangement joins TRBV7-9 to TRBJ2-5; TRBD1 might be the D (5 bases). This sequence was found in a male donor with ankylosing spondylitis. The sample was blood, either unsorted or a sorted T cell fraction (not recorded which). CDR3 region: CASTLRASQETQYF. As DNA, the CDR3 is TGTGCCAGCACCCTCAGGGCGTCCCAAGAGACCCAGTACTTC.